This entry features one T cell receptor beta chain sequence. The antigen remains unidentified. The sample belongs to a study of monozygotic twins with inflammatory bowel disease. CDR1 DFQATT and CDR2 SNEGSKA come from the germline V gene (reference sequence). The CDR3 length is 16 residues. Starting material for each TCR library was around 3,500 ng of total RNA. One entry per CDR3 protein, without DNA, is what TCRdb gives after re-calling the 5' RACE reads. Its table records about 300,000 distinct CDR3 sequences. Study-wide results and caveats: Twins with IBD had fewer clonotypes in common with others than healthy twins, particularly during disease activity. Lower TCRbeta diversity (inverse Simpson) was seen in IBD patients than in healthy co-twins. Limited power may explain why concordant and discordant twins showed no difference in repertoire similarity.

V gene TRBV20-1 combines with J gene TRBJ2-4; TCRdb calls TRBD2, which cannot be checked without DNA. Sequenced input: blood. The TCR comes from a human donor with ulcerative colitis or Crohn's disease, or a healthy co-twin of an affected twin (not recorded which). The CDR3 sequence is CSARRESSGAKNIQYF.